What follows describes a single TCR beta chain. The target antigen is unknown. The length of the CDR3 is 15 residues. Germline V gene data show CDR1 as LNHNV and CDR2 as YYDKDF (reference sequence). Trimming pared 0 bases from V and 2 bases from J, leaving 8 bases between. These data belong to a study of cytomegalovirus exposure and HLA in healthy donors. Looking at the study overall: An earlier analysis found roughly 100 million unique TCR beta sequences from about 190 million T cells.

The PCR had 60 Vbeta and 13 Jbeta primers. Measured with immunoSEQ multiplex PCR; TCRdb has only the in-frame clones, and not every one. The table has 100,000 to 150,000 clones, 70% to 85% seen once; the top ten hold about 2.4%. General study findings and limits: A later analysis found common viral pathogens apparently linked to several of the most significant clusters. TCR beta sequences reportedly predicted most subjects' HLA-A and HLA-B alleles accurately. It was about 180 TCR beta chains that were listed as cytomegalovirus-associated.

The TCR comes from an older woman in good health and CMV-seropositive. The chain combines TRBV15 with TRBJ1-5; D ambiguous. Material: PBMCs. The CDR3 DNA reads TGTGCCACCAGCAGAGATCCCCCAGGCAATCAGCCCCAGCATTTT. Its protein is CATSRDPPGNQPQHF.